This T cell receptor beta chain was documented in a study of T cells in localized non-small cell lung cancer. Study findings and constraints: Turning up in adjacent lung were a median roughly 62 of the top 100 tumor clones. Uninvolved nearby lung showed the greatest T cell clonality, exceeding that found in tumor. Only one tumor region was sequenced, so heterogeneity remains possible.

Data came from immunoSEQ multiplex PCR; TCRdb stores just in-frame clones and leaves some out. The sample holds about 1,400 clones; approximately 30% are singletons and the top ten take 7.9%. A few counts support this clone. Its antigen is unknown. The clonotype comes from a male donor aged 60 or over with stage II lung adenocarcinoma. The sequences come from lung tumor tissue, collected before any cancer treatment.

CDR3 in amino acids: CASRSPGTNDKGDGYTF. In DNA, the CDR3 is TGTGCCAGTAGATCGCCCGGGACAAATGACAAGGGGGATGGCTACACCTTC. The gene calls are TRBV19 and TRBJ1-2; D is possibly TRBD1 (6 bases). Per germline, CDR1 LNHDA and CDR2 SQIVND (reference sequence). The CDR3 spans 17 residues. Trimming removed 6 bases from V and 6 bases from J, with 26 bases in between.